This T cell receptor (beta chain) was found in a study of cytomegalovirus exposure and HLA in healthy donors. The PCR was carried out with 60 Vbeta primers and 13 Jbeta primers. TCRdb's table, derived via immunoSEQ multiplex PCR, lists solely in-frame clones and lacks some. The repertoire consists of more than 70,000 clones, with 76% occurring once and the leading ten covering approximately 5.1%. Germline CDR1 reads PRHDT; CDR2 reads FYEKMQ (reference sequence). The CDR3 is 14 amino acids. J gave up 4 bases and V 4 bases, and 4 bases lay outside the gene matches. The TCR was taken from a man aged 25 to 40 in good health and CMV-seropositive. Sequencing was performed on PBMCs. The chain is built from TRBV13 and TRBJ2-7; 10 bases align to TRBD1. DNA of the CDR3: TGTGCCAGCAGCTCCCGGGACAGGGGTTACGAGCAGTACGTC. Protein: CASSSRDRGYEQYV.